The clone carrying this T cell receptor (beta chain) was seen only once. Antigen: not known. This sample is drawn from a study of cytomegalovirus exposure and HLA in healthy donors. Assay used: immunoSEQ multiplex PCR; TCRdb lists only in-frame clones, some missing. The top ten hold 1% to 1.5% of the sample, which has roughly 60,000 clones, about 95% seen once. Donors were drawn from the roughly 130-subject validation cohort, separate from the approximately 700-subject first cohort. Study results and caveats: Three CMV-associated chains proved CMV antigen-specific in vitro. Subsequent analysis found a tendency for first-cohort TCR clusters to co-occur within the 95 to 150 validation repertoires.

The V gene end was trimmed by 6 bases and the J gene end by 3 bases; junction bases not matched to a gene: 14. This CDR3 comprises 18 residues. Germline V gives CDR1 MDHEN, CDR2 SYDVKM. Sequencing input: PBMCs. The V call is TRBV28, the J call TRBJ2-3; 11 bases are shared with TRBD2. The clonotype comes from a woman under 30 in good health and CMV-seronegative. The CDR3 sequence: CASSIGGTGTSGTDTQYF. CDR3 DNA: TGTGCCAGCAGCATTGGGGGGACAGGGACTAGCGGAACAGATACGCAGTATTTT.